The 2 T cell receptor beta chains reported below all come from one sample, sequenced in a study of cytomegalovirus exposure and HLA in healthy donors. 13 Jbeta primers and 60 Vbeta primers were used for the PCR. Here immunoSEQ multiplex PCR was the method, and the copy in TCRdb shows in-frame clones only, minus some. Found here are about 190,000 clones, 65% to 90% of them singletons; the top ten hold about 6%. The sample taken for sequencing was PBMCs. The receptor set was obtained from a man aged 35-49 years in good health and CMV-seropositive.

This rearrangement joins TRBV19 to TRBJ1-3, with TRBD1 matching over 7 bases. J lost 0 bases, V lost 6 bases, and 8 bases had no gene match. The length of the CDR3 is 16 residues. CDR1 LNHDA and CDR2 SQIVND come from the germline V gene (reference sequence). The CDR3 DNA reads TGTGCCAGTAGACAACAGGGGCGCTCCTCTGGAAACACCATATATTTT. This encodes CASRQQGRSSGNTIYF. The variable domain in full, completed from reference TRBV19 and TRBJ1-3, reads DGGITQSPKYLFRKEGQNVTLSCEQNLNHDAMYWYRQDPGQGLRLIYYSQIVNDFQKGDIAEGYSVSREKKESFPLTVTSAQKNPTAFYLCASRQQGRSSGNTIYFGEGSWLTVV.

The chain employs TRBV6-6 and TRBJ1-1; D is uncertain. The ends were cut back, 2 bases at V and 11 bases at J, with 6 bases in the middle. This CDR3 is 10 amino acids long. Germline V gives CDR1 MNHNY, CDR2 SVGAGI (reference sequence). CDR3 protein: CASSYDGAFF. CDR3 DNA sequence: TGTGCCAGCAGTTACGATGGCGCTTTCTTT.